The clone carrying this TCR beta chain was seen ten or more times. Its target is not known. The sample is drawn from a study of metastatic and nonmetastatic thyroid tumors. TCRdb reassembled clones from the PCR reads with MiXCR. The sample lists about 93,000 clones; roughly 12% were seen once. The CDR3 runs 12 residues. Trimming removed 10 bases at V and 5 bases at J, with 12 bases between. The entire patient cohort was treatment-naive prior to thyroid surgery. Study observations and caveats: Benign nodules were reported to have significantly lower TCR beta diversity than malignant thyroid tumors, in blood and tumor.

Specimen: blood. The clonotype comes from a female donor with papillary thyroid cancer or a benign thyroid nodule (not recorded which). Some clones in this sample may be carry-over from other donors' samples. The genes are TRBV12-3 or TRBV12-4 and TRBJ2-1; no clear D. The CDR3 loop reads CATEGVDNEQFF. The CDR3, as DNA: TGTGCCACCGAAGGCGTTGACAATGAGCAGTTCTTC.